These 24 T cell receptor beta chains were all obtained from the same sample, sequenced in a study of blood T cell repertoires in COVID-19. Sequenced by immunoSEQ multiplex PCR; TCRdb stores in-frame clones only, minus some. The table has some 370,000 clones, roughly 89% seen once; the top ten hold about 7%. The source material was peripheral blood. These receptors all stem from a man between 18 and 35 years old with active or convalescent COVID-19.

CDR3 sequence: CAWSAQQGPISYEQYF. The CDR3, as DNA: TGTGCCTGGAGTGCCCAACAGGGCCCAATCTCCTACGAGCAGTACTTC. The chain uses TRBV30 and TRBJ2-7; a possible D gene is TRBD1 (6 bases). Germline CDR1 and CDR2: GTSNPN and SVGIG (reference sequence). Trimming removed 1 base at V and 0 bases at J, with 16 bases between. The CDR3 length is 16 residues.

The CDR3 here is CAISGPPGEGSTEAFF. The CDR3, as DNA: TGTGCCATCAGTGGACCCCCAGGGGAGGGTTCAACTGAAGCTTTCTTT. The V gene is TRBV10-3, the J gene TRBJ1-1, with a tentative D call TRBD1 (6 bases). From germline, CDR1 is ENHRY and CDR2 SYGVKD. With 4 bases removed from V and 5 bases from J, the gap between germline ends came to 20 bases. CDR3 length: 16 amino acids.

The V and J genes are TRBV5-1 and TRBJ1-2, with a tentative D call TRBD1 (6 bases). CDR3 length: 13 amino acids. V was shortened by 2 bases and J by 6 bases, with 11 bases between the two germline ends. The germline gives CDR1 SGHRS, CDR2 YFSETQ. The CDR3 loop reads CASSLGGENGYTF. In DNA, the CDR3 is TGCGCCAGCAGCTTAGGGGGGGAGAATGGCTACACCTTC.

This chain uses TRBV6-5 with TRBJ1-5; D unresolved. The CDR3 is 14 residues long. Germline-derived CDR1 and CDR2 are MNHEY and SVGAGI. V lost 11 bases, J lost 0 bases, and 14 bases lay in between. The CDR3 DNA reads as TGTGCCGGAGGCCGTTTGAATAGCAATCAGCCCCAGCATTTT. Translating it yields CAGGRLNSNQPQHF.

V is TRBV6-5 and J is TRBJ1-2, with 7 bases that match TRBD1. V shed 4 bases, J shed 4 bases, and the junction held 9 bases outside the gene matches. The germline gives CDR1 MNHEY, CDR2 SVGAGI. This CDR3 is 15 amino acids long. The CDR3 sequence is CASSFDRDSLYGYTF. In nucleotides, the CDR3 is TGTGCCAGCAGTTTTGACCGGGACAGTCTCTATGGCTACACCTTC.

This chain connects TRBV11-2 to TRBJ1-1, with a tentative D call TRBD1 (6 bases). Germline V gene sequence: CDR1 SGHAT, CDR2 FQNNGV. V lost 2 bases and J 4 bases, leaving 11 bases between the germline ends. There are 14 residues in the CDR3. The CDR3 DNA reads as TGTGCCAGCAGCTTATACAGGGTTGGCACTGAAGCTTTCTTT. Translation: CASSLYRVGTEAFF. The variable domain in full, with the rest retrieved from reference TRBV11-2 and TRBJ1-1, is EAGVAQSPRYKIIEKRQSVAFWCNPISGHATLYWYQQILGQGPKLLIQFQNNGVVDDSQLPKDRFSAERLKGVDSTLKIQPAKLEDSAVYLCASSLYRVGTEAFFGQGTRLTVV.

The chain is built from TRBV7-3 and TRBJ1-2; D is unresolved. V dropped 4 bases and J dropped 3 bases, with 9 bases sitting between them. Germline CDR1 is SGHTA and CDR2 is FQGTGA. The CDR3 totals 13 residues. Here the CDR3 reads CASSSGKHYGYTF. CDR3 nucleotides: TGTGCCAGCAGCTCGGGGAAACACTATGGCTACACCTTC.

The chain uses TRBV7-2 and TRBJ1-6; 9 bases align to TRBD1. The germline gives CDR1 SGHTA, CDR2 FQGNSA. With 5 bases clipped from V and 11 bases from J, the junction kept 7 bases outside the gene matches. This CDR3 spans 14 amino acids. The CDR3 reads CASSPGQGMPPLHF. CDR3 nucleotide sequence: TGTGCCAGCAGCCCAGGACAGGGGATGCCACCCCTCCACTTT.

This rearrangement joins TRBV30 to TRBJ1-6; possible D gene TRBD1, 6 bases. Germline CDR1 and CDR2: GTSNPN and SVGIG (reference sequence). This CDR3 has 14 residues. V shed 1 base and J shed 9 bases, with 13 bases lying between them. The DNA of the CDR3 is TGTGCCTGGAGTGATGGGACAAGTAGTTCACCCCTCCACTTT. This encodes CAWSDGTSSSPLHF.

The chain employs TRBV4-1 and TRBJ1-2; tentative D call: TRBD1 (6 bases). V was shortened by 1 base and J by 4 bases, with 10 bases between the two germline ends. Germline V gene sequence: CDR1 MGHRA, CDR2 YSYEKL. The CDR3 covers 14 residues. The CDR3 region has the DNA TGCGCCAGCAGCCAAGCGGACAGCACCTATGGCTACACCTTC. Its translation: CASSQADSTYGYTF.

This chain connects TRBV29-1 to TRBJ2-7, with TRBD1 matching 11 bases. The CDR3 has 16 amino acids. Germline-derived CDR1 and CDR2 are SQVTM and ANQGSEA. J gave up 4 bases and V 2 bases, and 10 bases lay outside the gene matches. CDR3 sequence: CSVEFGGQGVYYEQYF. In DNA form, the CDR3 reads TGCAGCGTTGAATTTGGGGGACAGGGGGTCTATTACGAGCAGTACTTC.

The chain uses TRBV2 and TRBJ2-5; 8 positions agree with TRBD2. In germline, CDR1 is SNHLY, CDR2 FYNNEI. The CDR3 length is 15 residues. V shed 7 bases and J 0 bases; nucleotides not matched to a gene: 7. DNA for the CDR3: TGTGCCAGCATCCAGCGGGGGTTGTACCAAGAGACCCAGTACTTC. This encodes CASIQRGLYQETQYF.

The chain employs TRBV18 and TRBJ2-5, with D perhaps TRBD1 (5 bases). The CDR3 consists of 13 residues. Trimming removed 5 bases at V and 5 bases at J, with 12 bases between. Germline V lookup: CDR1 KGHSH, CDR2 LQKENI. The CDR3 nucleotides read TGTGCCAGCTCATCAGGGAAAGGGGAGACCCAGTACTTC. This gives the protein CASSSGKGETQYF.

The chain is built from TRBV27 and TRBJ2-1; TRBD2 agrees at 8 bases. Germline trimming cut 5 bases from V and 4 bases from J; bases unmatched to any gene: 7. The CDR3 has 15 residues. Germline V CDR1 and CDR2: MNHEY, SMNVEV (reference sequence). The CDR3 coding sequence is TGTGCCAGCAGTCCCGGGACTAGATTATACAATGAGCAGTTCTTC. Protein sequence: CASSPGTRLYNEQFF.

The chain has TRBV5-8 and TRBJ2-2; D remains unclear. This CDR3 is built from 16 residues. Trimming stripped 3 bases from V and 1 base from J, with 13 bases between. CDR1 SGHTS and CDR2 YDEGEE come from the germline V gene. The CDR3 bases are TGTGCCAGCAGCTCTCTCCAAATACTGAACACCGGGGAGCTGTTTTTT. As protein: CASSSLQILNTGELFF.

The chain links TRBV14 to TRBJ2-2; the D is unclear. Germline V gives CDR1 SGHDN, CDR2 FVKESK. V was clipped by 1 base and J by 0 bases, with 6 bases between them. This CDR3 spans 15 amino acids. In DNA form, the CDR3 reads TGTGCCAGCAGCCAAGGCGTTACGAACACCGGGGAGCTGTTTTTT. Residues: CASSQGVTNTGELFF.

This clone was seen a few times. This sequence joins TRBV24-1 and TRBJ2-3, with 7 bases identical to TRBD2. In germline, CDR1 is KGHDR, CDR2 SFDVKD. V dropped 2 bases and J dropped 6; count of bases not matched to a gene: 10. CDR3 length equals 16 residues. The CDR3 reads CATSDSGRSILDTQYF. The CDR3 region has the DNA TGTGCCACCAGTGATTCCGGGAGGTCCATTTTGGATACGCAGTATTTT.

The chain uses TRBV19 and TRBJ1-1, with TRBD1 matching 8 bases. V was clipped by 3 bases and J by 1 base; unmatched bases: 10. The CDR3 is 17 residues long. Per germline, CDR1 LNHDA and CDR2 SQIVND (reference sequence). Written as DNA, the CDR3 is TGTGCCAGTAGTATGGAGGGACAGGAATTAGGGAACACTGAAGCTTTCTTT. This sequence encodes CASSMEGQELGNTEAFF.

The rearrangement joins TRBV19 to TRBJ2-7, with 8 bases lining up with TRBD2. Germline values: CDR1 LNHDA, CDR2 SQIVND (reference sequence). The trim removed 5 bases at V and 0 bases at J, leaving 3 bases unmatched. CDR3 length: 14 residues. For the CDR3, the DNA is TGTGCCAGTAGTGCCAGCGGGAGCTCCTACGAGCAGTACTTC. This sequence encodes CASSASGSSYEQYF. Filled out from reference TRBV19 and TRBJ2-7, the complete variable domain reads DGGITQSPKYLFRKEGQNVTLSCEQNLNHDAMYWYRQDPGQGLRLIYYSQIVNDFQKGDIAEGYSVSREKKESFPLTVTSAQKNPTAFYLCASSASGSSYEQYFGPGTRLTVT.

This clone was recorded once. The chain couples TRBV19 to TRBJ1-2, with a possible D match to TRBD1 (5 bases). The CDR3 has 15 residues. V was shortened by 1 base and J by 3 bases, with 12 bases between the two germline ends. Germline loops: CDR1 LNHDA, CDR2 SQIVND (reference sequence). CDR3 residues: CASSIGGLVDYGYTF. CDR3 sequence (DNA): TGTGCCAGTAGTATAGGGGGCCTCGTGGACTATGGCTACACCTTC.

The gene calls are TRBV3-1 (or the pseudogene TRBV3-2) and TRBJ1-2, with TRBD1 matching 9 bases. This CDR3 contains 13 residues. The germline V gene encodes CDR1 LGHDT and CDR2 YNNKEL (reference sequence). Trimming removed 8 bases from V and 3 bases from J; junction bases left unmatched: 4. The CDR3 DNA sequence: TGTGCCAGCTCGGACAGGGGCCACTATGGCTACACCTTC. Translating gives CASSDRGHYGYTF.

This rearrangement joins TRBV4-2 to TRBJ1-4; D possibly corresponds to TRBD1 (5 bases). CDR3 size: 15 residues. Trimming left V 0 bases short and J 9 bases short, with 14 bases between. Germline-derived CDR1 and CDR2 are LGHNA and YNFKEQ. The CDR3 here is CASSQEGSGIKKLFF. DNA of the CDR3: TGTGCCAGCAGCCAAGAGGGATCAGGGATAAAAAAACTGTTTTTT.

The chain carries TRBV29-1 and TRBJ1-4, with TRBD1 identical over 9 bases. V shed 6 bases and J 8 bases; nucleotides not matched to a gene: 7. Germline loops: CDR1 SQVTM, CDR2 ANQGSEA. The CDR3 spans 13 residues. The CDR3 spells CSVGQGVGEKLFF. The CDR3 DNA sequence: TGCAGCGTGGGACAGGGCGTGGGGGAAAAACTGTTTTTT.

This clone appeared a single time. V gene TRBV4-1 combines with J gene TRBJ2-5; 11 nucleotides line up with TRBD2. V lost 6 bases, J lost 2 bases, and 2 bases stayed unmatched. The germline V gene encodes CDR1 MGHRA and CDR2 YSYEKL. There are 14 residues in the CDR3. In DNA form, the CDR3 reads TGCGCCAGCAGGCGACTAGCGGGACAAGAGACCCAGTACTTC. Translation: CASRRLAGQETQYF.